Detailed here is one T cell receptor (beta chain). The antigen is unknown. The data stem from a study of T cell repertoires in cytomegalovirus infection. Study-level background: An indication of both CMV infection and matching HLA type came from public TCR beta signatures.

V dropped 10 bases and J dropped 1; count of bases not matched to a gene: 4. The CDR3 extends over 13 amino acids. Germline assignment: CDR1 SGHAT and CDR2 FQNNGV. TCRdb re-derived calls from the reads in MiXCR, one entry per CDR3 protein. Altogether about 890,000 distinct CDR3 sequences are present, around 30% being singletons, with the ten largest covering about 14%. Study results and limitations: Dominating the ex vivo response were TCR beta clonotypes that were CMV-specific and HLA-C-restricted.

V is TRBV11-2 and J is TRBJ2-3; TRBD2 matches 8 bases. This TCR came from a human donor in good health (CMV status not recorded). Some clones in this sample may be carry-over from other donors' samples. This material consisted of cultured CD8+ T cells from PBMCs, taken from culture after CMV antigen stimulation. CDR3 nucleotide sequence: TGTGCCAAACGGGGGGGCGGCACAGATACGCAGTATTTT. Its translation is CAKRGGGTDTQYF.